Sequencing of this TCR beta chain was carried out in a study of T cell repertoires in cytomegalovirus infection. Study summary: TCR beta signatures that were public indicated CMV infection and matching HLA type. Regarding the study as a whole: Summed frequency of public TCR beta families distinguished CMV carriers with the relevant HLA. Ex vivo, HLA-C-restricted CMV-specific TCR beta clonotypes prevailed over the rest of the response.

This clonotype was picked up many times. Its antigen is as yet unknown. TCRdb processed the reads anew with MiXCR; each CDR3 protein has one entry. This sample has roughly 200,000 distinct CDR3 sequences, with roughly 9.8% found just once. CDR1 is SEHNR, CDR2 FQNEAQ, per germline (reference sequence). CDR3 size: 15 residues. V shed 8 bases and J 2 bases; nucleotides not matched to a gene: 6. This sequence joins TRBV7-9 and TRBJ1-6, with 7 bases fitting TRBD1. The sequence derives from a human donor in good health (CMV status not recorded). Some clones in this sample may be carry-over from other donors' samples. The specimen was PBMCs. CDR3 coding DNA: TGTGCCAGCTTAAACAGGGGCGCCTATAATTCACCCCTCCACTTT. Translated, it gives CASLNRGAYNSPLHF.